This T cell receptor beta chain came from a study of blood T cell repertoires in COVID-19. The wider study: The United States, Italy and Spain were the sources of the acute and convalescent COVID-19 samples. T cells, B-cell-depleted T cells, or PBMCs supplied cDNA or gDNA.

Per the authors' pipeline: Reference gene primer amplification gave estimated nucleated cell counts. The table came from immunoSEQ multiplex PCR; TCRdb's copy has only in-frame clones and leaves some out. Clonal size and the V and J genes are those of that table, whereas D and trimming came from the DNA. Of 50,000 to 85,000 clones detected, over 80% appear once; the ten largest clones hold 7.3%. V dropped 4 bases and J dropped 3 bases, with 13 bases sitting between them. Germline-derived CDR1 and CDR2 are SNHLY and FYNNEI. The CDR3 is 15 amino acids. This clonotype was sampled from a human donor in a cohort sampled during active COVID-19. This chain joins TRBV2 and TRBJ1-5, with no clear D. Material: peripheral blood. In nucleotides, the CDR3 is TGTGCCAGCAGTGGGGAGCCCGAGGCCAATCAGCCCCAGCATTTT. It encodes CASSGEPEANQPQHF.